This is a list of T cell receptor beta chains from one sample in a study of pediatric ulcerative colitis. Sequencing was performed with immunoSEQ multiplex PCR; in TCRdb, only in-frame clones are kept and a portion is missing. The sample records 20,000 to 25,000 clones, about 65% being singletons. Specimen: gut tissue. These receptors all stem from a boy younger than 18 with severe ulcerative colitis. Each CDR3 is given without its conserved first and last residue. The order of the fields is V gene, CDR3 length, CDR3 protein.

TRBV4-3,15,ASSPRLAGGPYNEQF
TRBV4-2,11,ASSQNRGDTQY
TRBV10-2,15,ASSEGGINRSPRKLF
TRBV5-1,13,ASSSIRGTGDTQY
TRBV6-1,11,ASSEFTDYGYT
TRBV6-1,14,ASSVYPTGPNYGYT
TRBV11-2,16,ASSPPRGQGARGYGYT
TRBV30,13,AWSLKGLSGNTIY
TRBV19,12,ASKAGEVGGGYT
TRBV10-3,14,AISEGGATYNSPLH
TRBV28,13,ASRGTSGGTDTQY
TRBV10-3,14,AISDPTRGDFDTQY
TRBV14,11,ASSQEGWTEAF
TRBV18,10,ASSPVEAEAF
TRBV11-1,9,ASSSVTEAF
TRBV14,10,ASSQIDSEQF
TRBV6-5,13,ASSVYPGQAYEQY
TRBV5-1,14,ASSWNGEPGANVLT
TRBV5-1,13,ASSLGDGINTEAF
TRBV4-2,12,ASSQDYEGLEQY
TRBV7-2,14,ASLLGPNTYNSPLH
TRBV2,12,ASQAGTPSGELF
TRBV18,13,ASSPGGSGAYEQY
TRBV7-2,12,ASSTGTGTREQY
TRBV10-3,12,AISTGVGDQPQH
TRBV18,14,ASSPTGPRNTGELF
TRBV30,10,AWSVPTMGYT
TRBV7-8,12,ASSLSLLRETQY
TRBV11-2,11,ASRNRGSGTQY
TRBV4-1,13,ASSQYRVTDYGYT
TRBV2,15,ASSGSTSGFSYNEQF
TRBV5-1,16,ASPSTQGFVTYNSPLH
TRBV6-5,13,ASRPQTVPFYGYT
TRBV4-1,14,ASSQDRSRINEKLF
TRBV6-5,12,ASTASGGRYEQY
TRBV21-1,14,ASSNASAGKPLGYT
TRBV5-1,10,ASSLNTGELF
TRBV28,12,ASSAGTVGETQY
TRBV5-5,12,ASSLDGGDQPQH
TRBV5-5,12,ASSFGPGDTEAF
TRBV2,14,ASSKDASSYNSPLH
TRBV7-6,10,ASSFTGTEQF
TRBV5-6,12,ASSLRQRRETQY
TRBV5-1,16,ASSPSYPGGTNTGELF
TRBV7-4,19,ASTIGGLGEELSDSNQPQH
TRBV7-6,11,ASSVTVSGEQF
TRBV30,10,AWSDYVAGYT
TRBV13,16,ASSWDSDAHWDTDTQY
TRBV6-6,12,ASSYSMNTGELF
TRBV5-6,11,ASTDRRETEAF
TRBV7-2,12,ASSANPQVSPLH